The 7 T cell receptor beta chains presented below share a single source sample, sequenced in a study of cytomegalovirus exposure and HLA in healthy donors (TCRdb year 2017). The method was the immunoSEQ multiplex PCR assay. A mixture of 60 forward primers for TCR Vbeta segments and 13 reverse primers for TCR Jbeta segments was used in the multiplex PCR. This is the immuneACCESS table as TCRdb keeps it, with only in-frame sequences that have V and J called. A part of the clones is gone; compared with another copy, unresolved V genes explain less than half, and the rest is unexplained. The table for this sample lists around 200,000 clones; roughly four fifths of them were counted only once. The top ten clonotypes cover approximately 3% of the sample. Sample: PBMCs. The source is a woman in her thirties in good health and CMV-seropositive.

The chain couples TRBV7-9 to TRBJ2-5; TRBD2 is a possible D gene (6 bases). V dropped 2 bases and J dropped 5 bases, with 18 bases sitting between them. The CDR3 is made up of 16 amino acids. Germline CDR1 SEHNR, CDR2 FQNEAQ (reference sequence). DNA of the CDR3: TGTGCCAGCAGCTTATGGAGGGGCGCTTGGTGGGAGACCCAGTACTTC. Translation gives CASSLWRGAWWETQYF. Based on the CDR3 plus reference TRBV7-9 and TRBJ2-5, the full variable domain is DTGVSQNPRHKITKRGQNVTFRCDPISEHNRLYWYRQTLGQGPEFLTYFQNEAQLEKSRLLSDRFSAERPKGSFSTLEIQRTEQGDSAMYLCASSLWRGAWWETQYFGPGTRLLVL.

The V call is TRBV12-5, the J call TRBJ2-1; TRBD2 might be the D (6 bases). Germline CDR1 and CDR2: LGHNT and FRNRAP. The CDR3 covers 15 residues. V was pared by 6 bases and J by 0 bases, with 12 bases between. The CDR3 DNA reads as TGTGCTAGTGGCCGGGAGTTTAGCTCCTACAATGAGCAGTTCTTC. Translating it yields CASGREFSSYNEQFF.

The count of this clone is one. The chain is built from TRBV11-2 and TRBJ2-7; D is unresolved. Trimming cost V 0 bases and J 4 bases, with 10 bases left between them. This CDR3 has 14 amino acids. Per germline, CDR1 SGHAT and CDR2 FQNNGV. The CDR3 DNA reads TGTGCCAGCAGCTTAGATCCTAGAAAGTACGAGCAGTACTTC. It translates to CASSLDPRKYEQYF. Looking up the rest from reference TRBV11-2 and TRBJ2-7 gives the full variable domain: EAGVAQSPRYKIIEKRQSVAFWCNPISGHATLYWYQQILGQGPKLLIQFQNNGVVDDSQLPKDRFSAERLKGVDSTLKIQPAKLEDSAVYLCASSLDPRKYEQYFGPGTRLTVT.

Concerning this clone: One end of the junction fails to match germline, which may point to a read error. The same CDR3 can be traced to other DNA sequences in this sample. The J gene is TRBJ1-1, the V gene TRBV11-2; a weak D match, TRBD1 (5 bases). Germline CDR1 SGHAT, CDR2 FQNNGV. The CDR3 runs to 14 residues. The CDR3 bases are TGTGCCAGCAGTTTAGGGGCCGGGAACACTGAAGCTTTCTTT. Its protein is CASSLGAGNTEAFF. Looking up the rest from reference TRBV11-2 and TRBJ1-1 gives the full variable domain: EAGVAQSPRYKIIEKRQSVAFWCNPISGHATLYWYQQILGQGPKLLIQFQNNGVVDDSQLPKDRFSAERLKGVDSTLKIQPAKLEDSAVYLCASSLGAGNTEAFFGQGTRLTVV.

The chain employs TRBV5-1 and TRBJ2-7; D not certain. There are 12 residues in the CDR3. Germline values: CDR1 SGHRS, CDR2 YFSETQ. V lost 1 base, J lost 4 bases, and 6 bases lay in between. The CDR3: CASSLRGYEQYF. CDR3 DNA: TGCGCCAGCAGCTTGAGAGGATACGAGCAGTACTTC. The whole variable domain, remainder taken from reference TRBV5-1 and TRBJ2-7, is KAGVTQTPRYLIKTRGQQVTLSCSPISGHRSVSWYQQTPGQGLQFLFEYFSETQRNKGNFPGRFSGRQFSNSRSEMNVSTLELGDSALYLCASSLRGYEQYFGPGTRLTVT.

In DNA form, the CDR3 reads TGCGCCAGCAGCTTGATAGAGGGCAATGAGCAGTTCTTC. This sequence encodes CASSLIEGNEQFF. V usage is TRBV5-1 and J usage is TRBJ2-1; a possible D gene is TRBD2 (5 bases). The CDR3 contains 13 residues. The germline V gene encodes CDR1 SGHRS and CDR2 YFSETQ. V lost 1 base, J lost 6 bases, and 8 bases lay in between.

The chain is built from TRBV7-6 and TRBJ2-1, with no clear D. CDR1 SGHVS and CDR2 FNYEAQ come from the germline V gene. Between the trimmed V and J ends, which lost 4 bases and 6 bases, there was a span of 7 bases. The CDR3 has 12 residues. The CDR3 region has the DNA TGTGCCAGCAGCTCGACTGGCAATGAGCAGTTCTTC. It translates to CASSSTGNEQFF.